This TCR beta chain was identified during a study of T cells in Graves' hyperthyroidism and ophthalmopathy. Study in general: Blood was drawn when the patient was first diagnosed and still untreated. General study points: A median about 6.5 months before onset, the model predicted ophthalmopathy. In blood, most of the thyroid clonotypes expanded above 0.001 were also present.

CDR3 length: 13 residues. V lost 6 bases and J lost 0, with 10 bases in between. Per the germline V gene, CDR1 is DFQATT and CDR2 is SNEGSKA (reference sequence). This clonotype was seen many times. The target antigen is unknown. The source material, RNA transcripts, was used to amplify TCR beta CDR3 regions. The primer set for the first-round RT-PCR of the TCR CDR3 was HTBI. TCRdb re-called the multiplex PCR reads through MiXCR, storing one row per CDR3 protein. The table shows hundreds of thousands of distinct CDR3 sequences, with about 15% occurring only once. The chain couples TRBV20-1 to TRBJ2-3, with D tentatively TRBD2 (5 bases). This receptor was obtained from a woman aged 18-35 years with Graves' hyperthyroidism. Sequencing input: blood. Written as DNA, the CDR3 is TGCAGTGCAGCTAGCTCTAGCACAGATACGCAGTATTTT. This translates into CSAASSSTDTQYF.